This is a list of T cell receptor beta chains from one sample in a study of T cells after yellow fever vaccination. Each CDR3 protein gets one entry after TCRdb re-called the 5' RACE reads with MiXCR. Of 300,000 to 350,000 distinct CDR3 sequences listed, roughly 10% are singletons. This material consisted of CD4+ T cells sorted from PBMCs, taken 45 days after the yellow fever booster vaccination. The receptors were sampled from a young man who received the YFV17D yellow fever vaccine. CDR3s include the opening cysteine and the closing phenylalanine or tryptophan. Each record gives: V gene, D gene, clone size, J gene, CDR3 DNA, CDR3 protein. D genes are given only for firm matches. Clone size is not always given. Where it is, it says once, few, many or a class for expanded clones.

TRBV7-3	NA	NA	TRBJ2-7	TGTGCCAGCAGCTTACAGGGGGGAAGTATCGACGAGCAGTACTTC	CASSLQGGSIDEQYF
TRBV7-9	TRBD1	many	TRBJ1-6	TGTGCCAGCAGCGCGGGGACAGATAGTTCACCCCTCCACTTT	CASSAGTDSSPLHF
TRBV6-6	NA	NA	TRBJ1-5	TGTGCCAGCAGTAGGACATGGGGAGGGAACGGTCAGCCCCAGCATTTT	CASSRTWGGNGQPQHF
TRBV9	NA	NA	TRBJ2-2	TGTGCCAGCAGCGTCTCAGTGGGTAGAGACACCGGGGAGCTGTTTTTT	CASSVSVGRDTGELFF
TRBV6-6	TRBD1	few	TRBJ1-5	TGTGCCAGCAGTAAACGGACAGGGCTGAGCAATCAGCCCCAGCATTTT	CASSKRTGLSNQPQHF
TRBV4-3	NA	few	TRBJ2-1	TGCGCCAGCAGCCACAACGGGGAAGGCTACAATGAGCAGTTCTTC	CASSHNGEGYNEQFF
TRBV12-3/TRBV12-4	TRBD1	NA	TRBJ2-5	TGTGCCAGCGCGACAGGGGGCATGGAGACCCAGTACTTC	CASATGGMETQYF
TRBV6-1	NA	few	TRBJ1-2	TGTGCCAGCAGGGAACCAGGGGCTCCTAACTATGGCTACACCTTC	CASREPGAPNYGYTF
TRBV24-1	NA	few	TRBJ2-1	TGTGCCACCAGTGTCCTTGTCCGGCCCCAGGGGTTCTTC	CATSVLVRPQGFF
TRBV18	NA	NA	TRBJ2-5	TGTGCCAGCGCAATGGCCCGGCGGGAGACCCAGTACTTC	CASAMARRETQYF
TRBV5-1	NA	few	TRBJ1-1	TGCGCCAGCAGCTTGGCAGCAAACATGAACACTGAAGCTTTCTTT	CASSLAANMNTEAFF
TRBV7-6	TRBD1	many	TRBJ2-1	TGTGCCAGCAGCGTAGGACGACAGGGGGCCGTGGATGAGCAGTTCTTC	CASSVGRQGAVDEQFF
TRBV4-3	TRBD2	many	TRBJ2-3	TGCGCCAGCAGCCAAGTCCTAGCGGGGGACACAGATACGCAGTATTTT	CASSQVLAGDTDTQYF
TRBV6-5	NA	NA	TRBJ2-1	TGTGCCAGCAGTTACCTTGCGGGGAGATACAATGAGCAGTTCTTC	CASSYLAGRYNEQFF
TRBV6-5	NA	NA	TRBJ1-2	TGTGCCAGCAGTTACGGGACGGGGGCCTATGGCTACACCTTC	CASSYGTGAYGYTF
TRBV25-1	NA	few	TRBJ2-5	TGTGCCAGCAGGCAACAAAAGGAGACCCAGTACTTC	CASRQQKETQYF
TRBV5-1	NA	few	TRBJ2-1	TGCGCCAGCAGCTCCCGTGGTAGGGGTTACAATGAGCAGTTCTTC	CASSSRGRGYNEQFF
TRBV24-1	TRBD2	many	TRBJ2-3	TGTGCCATTGGGGGTCGGACTAGCGGCACAGATACGCAGTATTTT	CAIGGRTSGTDTQYF
TRBV6-2/TRBV6-3	NA	NA	TRBJ2-1	TGTGCCAGCAGTTACTCGCAAGGTCGGAATGAGCAGTTCTTC	CASSYSQGRNEQFF
TRBV7-3	NA	NA	TRBJ2-3	TGTGCCAGCAGCCCCGGACTAAACACAGATACGCAGTATTTT	CASSPGLNTDTQYF
TRBV12-3/TRBV12-4	NA	NA	TRBJ1-4	TGTGCCAGCAGTTTAGCGCTATGGGTCGAGGGTGAAAAACTGTTTTTT	CASSLALWVEGEKLFF
TRBV5-4	TRBD2	few	TRBJ2-7	TGTGCCAGCAGCTTGGGACTAGCGGGGGGGACCTACGAGCAGTACTTC	CASSLGLAGGTYEQYF
TRBV5-1	TRBD2	NA	TRBJ2-5	TGCGCCAGCAGCTTGGTTCCTAGCGGGGGTCGAGAGACCCAGTACTTC	CASSLVPSGGRETQYF
TRBV6-6	TRBD2	NA	TRBJ2-5	TGTGCCAGCAGTTTCCCGACTAGCGGGGGCCACGCCCAGTACTTC	CASSFPTSGGHAQYF
TRBV5-1	NA	many	TRBJ2-3	TGCGCCAGCAGCCCGGGTCGAGGGGGGGCAGCGGATACGCAGTATTTT	CASSPGRGGAADTQYF
TRBV5-8	NA	NA	TRBJ1-5	TGTGCCAGCAGCTTAAGCACAGGGTTGCAGCCCCAGCATTTT	CASSLSTGLQPQHF
TRBV29-1	TRBD1	few	TRBJ1-2	TGCAGCGTCTCGACAGGGGGCATGCGTGGCTACACCTTC	CSVSTGGMRGYTF
TRBV2	TRBD2	NA	TRBJ2-1	TGTGCCAGCAGCTACACCCCCGGGACTAGCAGCCACGTTGAGCAGTTCTTC	CASSYTPGTSSHVEQFF
TRBV19	NA	NA	TRBJ1-2	TGTGCCAGTAGTATCGTCCCATCCTATGGCTACACCTTC	CASSIVPSYGYTF
TRBV24-1	NA	few	TRBJ2-1	TGTGCCACCAGTGCCCCAGACTACAATGAGCAGTTCTTC	CATSAPDYNEQFF
TRBV19	NA	few	TRBJ1-1	TGTGCCAGTAGTTCGCAGCCACCGGCCGAAGCTTTCTTT	CASSSQPPAEAFF